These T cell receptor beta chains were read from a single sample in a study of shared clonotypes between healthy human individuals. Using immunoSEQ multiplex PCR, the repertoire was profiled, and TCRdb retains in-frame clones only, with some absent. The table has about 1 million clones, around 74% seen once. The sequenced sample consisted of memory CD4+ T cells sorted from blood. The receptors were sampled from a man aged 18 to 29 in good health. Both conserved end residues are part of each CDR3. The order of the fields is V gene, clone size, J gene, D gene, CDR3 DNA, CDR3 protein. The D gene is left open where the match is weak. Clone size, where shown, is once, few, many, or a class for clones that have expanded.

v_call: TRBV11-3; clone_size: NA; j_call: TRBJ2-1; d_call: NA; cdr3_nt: TGTGCCAGCAGCTTAGCGGGGCCCGGACAGTACAATGAGCAGTTCTTC; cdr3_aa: CASSLAGPGQYNEQFF
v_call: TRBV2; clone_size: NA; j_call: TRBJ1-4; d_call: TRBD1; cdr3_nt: TGTGCCAGCAGGACGCGACAGGGACCCACAACTAATGAAAAACTGTTTTTT; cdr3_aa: CASRTRQGPTTNEKLFF
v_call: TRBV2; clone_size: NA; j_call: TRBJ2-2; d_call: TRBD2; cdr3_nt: TGTGCCAGCCAAGGCAGCGGGAGCGTAACCGGGGAGCTGTTTTTT; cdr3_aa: CASQGSGSVTGELFF
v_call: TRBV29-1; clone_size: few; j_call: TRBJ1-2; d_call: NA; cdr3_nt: TGCAGCTCAAGGGGGGGACCCGGAGGAAACTATGGCTACACCTTC; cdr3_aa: CSSRGGPGGNYGYTF
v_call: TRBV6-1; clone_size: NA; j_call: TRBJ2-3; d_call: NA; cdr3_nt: TGTGCCAGCCCCGAGGGATTCAGCACAGATACGCAGTATTTT; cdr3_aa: CASPEGFSTDTQYF
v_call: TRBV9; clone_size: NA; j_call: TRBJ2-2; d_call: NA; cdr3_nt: TGTGCCAGCAGCAGTACCGGGACAACGAACACCGGGGAGCTGTTTTTT; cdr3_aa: CASSSTGTTNTGELFF
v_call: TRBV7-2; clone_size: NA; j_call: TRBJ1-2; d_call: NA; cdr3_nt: TGTGCCAGCAGACAAAGCCCGGGGGGCGTTTTTCATGGCTACACCTTC; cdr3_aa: CASRQSPGGVFHGYTF
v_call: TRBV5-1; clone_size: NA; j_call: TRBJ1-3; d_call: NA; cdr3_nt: TGCGCCAGCAGCTTGGCGATATATACCGGGACGTCAAACACCATATATTTT; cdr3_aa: CASSLAIYTGTSNTIYF
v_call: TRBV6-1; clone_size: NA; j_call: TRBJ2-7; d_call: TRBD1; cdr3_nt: TGTGCCACCAATCTTAGACAGGGTCCCTACGAGCAGTACTTC; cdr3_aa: CATNLRQGPYEQYF
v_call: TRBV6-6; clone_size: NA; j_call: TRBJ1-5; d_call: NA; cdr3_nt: TGTGCCAGCAGCGAAGGAGATAGCAATCAGCCCCAGCATTTT; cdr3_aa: CASSEGDSNQPQHF
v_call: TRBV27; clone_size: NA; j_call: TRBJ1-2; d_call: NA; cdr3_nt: TGTGCCAGCAGTTCCACAATCAGGGTACCCTATGGCTACACCTTC; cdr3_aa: CASSSTIRVPYGYTF
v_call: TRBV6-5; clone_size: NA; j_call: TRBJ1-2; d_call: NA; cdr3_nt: TGTGCCAGCCGAGGGCAGACCCCTAACTATGGCTACACCTTC; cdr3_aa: CASRGQTPNYGYTF
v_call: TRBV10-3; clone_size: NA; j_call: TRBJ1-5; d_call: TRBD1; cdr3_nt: TGTGCCATCAGGGGGGACAGACCCAATCAGCCCCAGCATTTT; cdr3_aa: CAIRGDRPNQPQHF
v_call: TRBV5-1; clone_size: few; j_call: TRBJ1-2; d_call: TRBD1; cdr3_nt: TGCGCCAGCAGCTTGGAGGGGACAGGGTTCGGCTACACCTTC; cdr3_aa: CASSLEGTGFGYTF
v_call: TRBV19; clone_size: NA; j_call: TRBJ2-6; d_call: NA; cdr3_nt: TGTGCCAGTAGTCCCTGGGGAGCTGGGGCCAACGTCCTGACTTTC; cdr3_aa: CASSPWGAGANVLTF
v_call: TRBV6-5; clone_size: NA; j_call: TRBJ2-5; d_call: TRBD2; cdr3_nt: TGTGCCAGCAGTCTCTCGGGAGGCTCAGAGACCCAGTACTTC; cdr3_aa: CASSLSGGSETQYF
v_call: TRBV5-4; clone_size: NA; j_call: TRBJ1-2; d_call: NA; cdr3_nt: TGTGCCAGCAGCTTGGCCGACAGACCTCGGTATGGCTACACCTTC; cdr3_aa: CASSLADRPRYGYTF
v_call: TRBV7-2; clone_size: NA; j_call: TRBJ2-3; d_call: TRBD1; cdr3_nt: TGTGCCAGCAGCCGCCGGACCGGGACAGGGGTGGGCACAGATACGCAGTATTTT; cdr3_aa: CASSRRTGTGVGTDTQYF
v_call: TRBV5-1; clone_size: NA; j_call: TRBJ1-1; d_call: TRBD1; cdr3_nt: TGCTCCTCCGAGGCGGGGGACAGGATGAACACTGAAGCTTTCTTT; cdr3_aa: CSSEAGDRMNTEAFF
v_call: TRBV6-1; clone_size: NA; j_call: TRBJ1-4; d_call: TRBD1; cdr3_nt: TGTGCCAGCAAATTAGGGGGGACAGGTGAAAAACTGTTTTTT; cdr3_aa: CASKLGGTGEKLFF
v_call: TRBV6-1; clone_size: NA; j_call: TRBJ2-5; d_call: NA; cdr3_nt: TGTGCCAGCAGTGAGACCGCCCCAGAGACCCAGTACTTC; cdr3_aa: CASSETAPETQYF
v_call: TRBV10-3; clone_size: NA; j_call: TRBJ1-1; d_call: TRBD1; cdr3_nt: TGTGCCATCAGTGACCGGCAAAGGACAGGGCTGTTCGAAGCTTTCTTT; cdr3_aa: CAISDRQRTGLFEAFF
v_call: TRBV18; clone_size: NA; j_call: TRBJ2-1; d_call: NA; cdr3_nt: TGTGCCAGCTCACCACGGGGGGATGAGCAGTTCTTC; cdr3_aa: CASSPRGDEQFF
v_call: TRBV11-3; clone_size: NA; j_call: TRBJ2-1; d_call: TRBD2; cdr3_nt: TGTGCCAGCAGCGTTGGCGGGGGGACCTACAATGAGCAGTTCTTC; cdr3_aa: CASSVGGGTYNEQFF
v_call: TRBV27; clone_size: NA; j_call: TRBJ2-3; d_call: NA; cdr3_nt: TGTGCCAGCAGACGACAGGCCACAGATACGCAGTATTTT; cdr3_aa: CASRRQATDTQYF
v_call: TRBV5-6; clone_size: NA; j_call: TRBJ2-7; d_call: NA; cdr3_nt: TGTGCCAGCAGCTTGGGGTGGGACGAGCAGTACTTC; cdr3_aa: CASSLGWDEQYF
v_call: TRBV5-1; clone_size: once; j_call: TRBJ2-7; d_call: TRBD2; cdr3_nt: TGCGCCAGCAGCCCCCTACGGGCTAGCGGGGGGTTCTCCTACGAGCAGTACTTC; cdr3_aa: CASSPLRASGGFSYEQYF
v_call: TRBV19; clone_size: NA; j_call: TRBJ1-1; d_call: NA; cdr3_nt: TGTGCCAGTAGTAAATGGACTGAAGCTTTCTTT; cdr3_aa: CASSKWTEAFF
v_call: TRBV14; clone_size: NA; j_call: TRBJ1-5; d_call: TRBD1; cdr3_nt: TGTGCCAGCAGCCAAGCGGACAGGGACATACATAGCAATCAGCCCCAGCATTTT; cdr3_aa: CASSQADRDIHSNQPQHF
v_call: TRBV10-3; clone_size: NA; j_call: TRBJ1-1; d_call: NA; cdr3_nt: TGTGCCATCAGAGAAGAAGGGACTCTCCAACTGAACACTGAAGCTTTCTTT; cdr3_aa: CAIREEGTLQLNTEAFF
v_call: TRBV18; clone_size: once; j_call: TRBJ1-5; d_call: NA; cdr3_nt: TGTGCCAGCTCACCACCAGCCCCCGCGGGGCAGCCCCAGCATTTT; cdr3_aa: CASSPPAPAGQPQHF
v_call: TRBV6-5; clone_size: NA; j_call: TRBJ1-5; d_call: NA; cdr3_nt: TGTGCCAGCAGGTACAGAGATCAGCCCCAGCATTTT; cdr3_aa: CASRYRDQPQHF
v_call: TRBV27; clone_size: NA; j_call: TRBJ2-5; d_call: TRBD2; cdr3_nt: TGTGCCAGCAGTTACACGACTAGCGGGGAGACCCAGTACTTC; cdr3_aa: CASSYTTSGETQYF
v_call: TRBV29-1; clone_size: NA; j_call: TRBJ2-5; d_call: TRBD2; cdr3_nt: TGCAGCGCGGGACTAGCTGAGACCCAGTACTTC; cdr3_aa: CSAGLAETQYF
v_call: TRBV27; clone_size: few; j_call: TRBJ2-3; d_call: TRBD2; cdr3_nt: TGTGCCAGCAGTTTAAACGGGAGGCCAGATACGCAGTATTTT; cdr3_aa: CASSLNGRPDTQYF
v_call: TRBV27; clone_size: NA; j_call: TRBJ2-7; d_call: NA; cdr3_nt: TGTGCCAGCAGAGAACAGGGAGGTGAAAGCGAGCAGTACTTC; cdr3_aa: CASREQGGESEQYF
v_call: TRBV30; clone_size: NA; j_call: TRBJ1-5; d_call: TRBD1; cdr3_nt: TGTGCCTGGAGCGGGACAGGAAGACAGCCCCAGCATTTT; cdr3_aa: CAWSGTGRQPQHF
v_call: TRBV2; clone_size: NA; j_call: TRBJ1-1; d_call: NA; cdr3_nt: TGTGCCAGCAGTGGGGCAGGTTTAATGAACACTGAAGCTTTCTTT; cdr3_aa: CASSGAGLMNTEAFF
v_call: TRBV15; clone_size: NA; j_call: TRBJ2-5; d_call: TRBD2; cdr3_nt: TGTGCCACCAGCAGAGGAACTAGCGGGGAAGGAGAGACCCAGTACTTC; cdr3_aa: CATSRGTSGEGETQYF
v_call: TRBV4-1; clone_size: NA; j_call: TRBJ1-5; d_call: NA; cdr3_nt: TGCGCCAGCAGCCAAGATTGGGGGATGAATCAGCCCCAGCATTTT; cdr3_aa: CASSQDWGMNQPQHF
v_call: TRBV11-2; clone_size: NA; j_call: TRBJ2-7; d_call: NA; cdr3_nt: TGTGCCAGCAGCTTTGGGCCCTACGAGCAGTACTTC; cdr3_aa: CASSFGPYEQYF
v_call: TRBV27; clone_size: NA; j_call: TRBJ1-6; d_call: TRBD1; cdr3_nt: TGTGCCAGCAGATTACAGGGGGCAGCGGGTTCACCCCTCCACTTT; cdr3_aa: CASRLQGAAGSPLHF
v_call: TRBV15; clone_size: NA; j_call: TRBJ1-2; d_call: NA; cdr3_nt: TGTGCCACCAGCAGAGACCATGGCGGGGCAGGGAGCAACTATGGCTACACCTTC; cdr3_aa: CATSRDHGGAGSNYGYTF
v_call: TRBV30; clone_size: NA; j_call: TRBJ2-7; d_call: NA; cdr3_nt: TGTGCCTTCCGGGGGGCTAACTCCTACGAGCAGTACTTC; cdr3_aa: CAFRGANSYEQYF
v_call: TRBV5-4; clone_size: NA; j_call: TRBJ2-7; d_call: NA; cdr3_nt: TGTGCCAGCAGCCTAGACGCTGTGTACGAGCAGTACTTC; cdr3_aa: CASSLDAVYEQYF
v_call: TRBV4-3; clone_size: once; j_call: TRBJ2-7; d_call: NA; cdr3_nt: TGCGCCAGCAGCCAAGACCCCTCGCCCCTAGACGAGCAGTACTTC; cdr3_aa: CASSQDPSPLDEQYF
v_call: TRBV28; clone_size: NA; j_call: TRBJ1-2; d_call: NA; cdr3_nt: TGTGCCAGCAGTTTTGTCCAGAACTATGGCTACACCTTC; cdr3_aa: CASSFVQNYGYTF
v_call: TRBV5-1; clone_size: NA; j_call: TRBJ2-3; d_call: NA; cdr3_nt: TGCGCCAGCAGCTTAGGGACCACAGATACGCAGTATTTT; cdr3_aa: CASSLGTTDTQYF
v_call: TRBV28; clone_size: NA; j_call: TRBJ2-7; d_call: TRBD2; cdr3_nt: TGTGCCAGCAGTGATAGCGGGGGGGGATATTACGAGCAGTACTTC; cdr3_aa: CASSDSGGGYYEQYF
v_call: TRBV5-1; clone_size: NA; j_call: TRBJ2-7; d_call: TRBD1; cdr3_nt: TGCGCCAGCAGCCCCCGAGGGACAGGGGATTACGAGCAGTACTTC; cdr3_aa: CASSPRGTGDYEQYF
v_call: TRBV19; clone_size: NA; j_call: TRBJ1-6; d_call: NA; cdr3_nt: TGTGCCAGTAGTATGGGTGGAGATTCACCCCTCCACTTT; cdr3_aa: CASSMGGDSPLHF
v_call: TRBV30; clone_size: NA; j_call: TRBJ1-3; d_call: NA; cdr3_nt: TGTGCCTGGAGCAAACATGGTACTGCTGGAAACACCATATATTTT; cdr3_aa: CAWSKHGTAGNTIYF
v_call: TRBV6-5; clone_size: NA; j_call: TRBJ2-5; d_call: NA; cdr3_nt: TGTGCCAGCAGTTCCCGGGCCCTAATAGAGACCCAGTACTTC; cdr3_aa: CASSSRALIETQYF
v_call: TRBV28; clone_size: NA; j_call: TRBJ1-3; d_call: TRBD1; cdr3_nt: TGTGCCAGCGGGTTACAGGGGGTAGGAAACACCATATATTTT; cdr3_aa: CASGLQGVGNTIYF
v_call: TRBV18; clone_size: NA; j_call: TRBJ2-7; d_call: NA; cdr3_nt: TGTGCCAGCTCAACCGGGACGGACTACGAGCAGTACTTC; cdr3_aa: CASSTGTDYEQYF
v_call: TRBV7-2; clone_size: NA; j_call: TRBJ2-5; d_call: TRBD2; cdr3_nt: TGTGCCAGCAGCTTAACCGGGAGGGGGGAGACCCAGTACTTC; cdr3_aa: CASSLTGRGETQYF
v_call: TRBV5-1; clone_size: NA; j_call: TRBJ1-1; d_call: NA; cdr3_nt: TGCGCCAGCAGCTTGGAAGGTGAAGCTTTCTTT; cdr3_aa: CASSLEGEAFF